Each of the 19 T cell receptor beta chains below was sequenced from the same sample in a study of blood T cell repertoires in COVID-19. Repertoires were generated with immunoSEQ multiplex PCR, while TCRdb's copy carries only in-frame clones and drops some. The repertoire has 170,000 or so clones, 80% of them found once; the top ten carry about 6.8%. Source material: peripheral blood. These receptors all come from a man in his sixties or seventies with active or convalescent COVID-19.

This sequence joins TRBV9 and TRBJ2-5; TRBD1 is a possible D gene (7 bases). V gave up 0 bases and J gave up 2 bases, with 8 bases separating them. Germline V gene sequence: CDR1 SGDLS, CDR2 YYNGEE. This CDR3 is 14 amino acids long. The CDR3 loop reads CASSVAGGQETQYF. In nucleotides, the CDR3 is TGTGCCAGCAGCGTAGCAGGGGGGCAAGAGACCCAGTACTTC.

J is TRBJ2-1 and V is TRBV10-1, with a tentative D call TRBD2 (6 bases). V was trimmed by 0 bases and J by 8 bases, leaving 8 bases between them. The CDR3 is 13 amino acids. Germline V lookup: CDR1 WNHNN, CDR2 SYGVQD (reference sequence). CDR3 sequence: CASSESGDYEQFF. In nucleotides, the CDR3 is TGCGCCAGCAGTGAGTCGGGGGACTATGAGCAGTTCTTC.

In its sample, this clone was seen once. The rearrangement uses TRBV5-1 and TRBJ2-3, with 9 bases identical to TRBD1. Germline assignment: CDR1 SGHRS and CDR2 YFSETQ. Trimming took 4 bases from V and 3 from J; bases not matched to a gene: 15. The CDR3 runs to 18 residues. CDR3 in DNA: TGCGCCAGCAGCCTGGATTTTACAGGGGGCCCAGAAACAGATACGCAGTATTTT. Its protein is CASSLDFTGGPETDTQYF. Supplemented by reference TRBV5-1 and TRBJ2-3, the full variable domain reads KAGVTQTPRYLIKTRGQQVTLSCSPISGHRSVSWYQQTPGQGLQFLFEYFSETQRNKGNFPGRFSGRQFSNSRSEMNVSTLELGDSALYLCASSLDFTGGPETDTQYFGPGTRLTVL.

The gene calls are TRBV4-1 and TRBJ1-1; D gene ambiguous. Germline V gives CDR1 MGHRA, CDR2 YSYEKL. Trimming pared 0 bases from V and 1 base from J, leaving 9 bases between. The CDR3 runs to 15 residues. CDR3 protein: CASSQETSRNTEAFF. In nucleotides, the CDR3 is TGCGCCAGCAGCCAAGAAACGTCCAGGAACACTGAAGCTTTCTTT.

The chain has TRBV5-1 and TRBJ2-1; 11 bases match TRBD2. V lost 0 bases, J lost 7 bases, and 6 bases stayed unmatched. The CDR3 runs to 16 residues. Germline lookup yields CDR1 SGHRS and CDR2 YFSETQ. In DNA, the CDR3 is TGCGCCAGCAGCTTGGCTCTAGCGGGGGGTAAGAATGAGCAGTTCTTC. Protein product: CASSLALAGGKNEQFF. Full variable domain (rest looked up from reference TRBV5-1 and TRBJ2-1): KAGVTQTPRYLIKTRGQQVTLSCSPISGHRSVSWYQQTPGQGLQFLFEYFSETQRNKGNFPGRFSGRQFSNSRSEMNVSTLELGDSALYLCASSLALAGGKNEQFFGPGTRLTVL.

The chain recombines TRBV5-8 with TRBJ1-3; D gene ambiguous. The ends were cut back, 0 bases at V and 4 bases at J, with 11 bases in the middle. The CDR3 contains 15 residues. The V gene's germline CDR1 is SGHTS and CDR2 YDEGEE. CDR3 sequence (DNA): TGTGCCAGCAGCTTGGTATACTCTGTCGGAAACACCATATATTTT. Its translation: CASSLVYSVGNTIYF. Complete variable domain (other parts from reference TRBV5-8 and TRBJ1-3): EAGVTQSPTHLIKTRGQQATLRCSPISGHTSVYWYQQALGLGLQFLLWYDEGEERNRGNFPPRFSGRQFPNYSSELNVNALELEDSALYLCASSLVYSVGNTIYFGEGSWLTVV.

V and J are TRBV7-2 and TRBJ2-1, with TRBD2 as a possible D gene (6 bases). This CDR3 comprises 15 residues. The germline CDR1 and CDR2 sequences are SGHTA and FQGNSA. The V gene lost 4 bases and the J gene lost 0 bases, with 10 bases spanning the gap. CDR3 sequence (DNA): TGTGCCAGCAGCTCTGGGGGGAGCTCCTACAATGAGCAGTTCTTC. This sequence encodes CASSSGGSSYNEQFF.

This chain joins TRBV6-6 and TRBJ1-4; 7 bases agree with TRBD1. The CDR3 loop spans 14 amino acids. CDR1 is MNHNY and CDR2 is SVGAGI in the germline V gene (reference sequence). Trimming at V came to 7 bases and at J to 4 bases, leaving 6 bases not matched to a gene. The CDR3 reads CASTGGLGNEKLFF. CDR3 sequence (DNA): TGTGCCAGCACAGGGGGTTTGGGTAATGAAAAACTGTTTTTT.

This chain's CDR3 is CASSARKGGDTEAFF. In nucleotides, the CDR3 is TGTGCCAGCAGCGCCCGAAAAGGGGGTGACACTGAAGCTTTCTTT. The chain employs TRBV5-4 and TRBJ1-1; D is perhaps TRBD1 (6 bases). CDR1 and CDR2 from the germline V gene are SGHNT and YYREEE (reference sequence). There are 15 residues in the CDR3. The V and J ends lost 4 bases and 3 bases respectively, with 16 bases between them.

V gene TRBV6-4 combines with J gene TRBJ2-2; D unresolved. Trimming stripped 1 base from V and 8 bases from J, with 8 bases between. Per the germline V gene, CDR1 is MRHNA and CDR2 is SNTAGT. The CDR3 is 13 amino acids. The CDR3, as DNA: TGTGCCAGCAGTGACTTCAGTTCAGGGGAGCTGTTTTTT. The encoded protein is CASSDFSSGELFF.

The chain recombines TRBV15 with TRBJ1-2, with D possibly matching TRBD1 (5 bases). Germline V lookup: CDR1 LNHNV, CDR2 YYDKDF (reference sequence). V was trimmed by 5 bases and J by 2 bases, leaving 18 bases between them. The CDR3 has 16 residues. CDR3 in amino acids: CATSLPGQGRNYGYTF. In nucleotides, the CDR3 is TGTGCCACCAGCTTACCAGGTCAGGGTAGAAACTATGGCTACACCTTC.

The chain joins TRBV7-9 to TRBJ2-3, with D maybe TRBD2 (5 bases). The germline V and J ends were trimmed by 2 bases and 6 bases, with 6 bases remaining between them. The germline V gene encodes CDR1 SEHNR and CDR2 FQNEAQ (reference sequence). CDR3 length: 12 residues. CDR3 in DNA: TGTGCCAGCAGCTTATCGGGGGATACGCAGTATTTT. It yields the protein CASSLSGDTQYF.

This clone occurred once. The CDR3 reads CASSETSGPTDTQYF. CDR3 coding DNA: TGTGCCAGCAGCGAGACTAGCGGGCCCACAGATACGCAGTATTTT. V gene TRBV5-4 combines with J gene TRBJ2-3, with 10 bases lining up with TRBD2. Germline-derived CDR1 and CDR2 are SGHNT and YYREEE (reference sequence). The CDR3 totals 15 residues. With 4 bases clipped from V and 2 bases from J, the junction kept 4 bases outside the gene matches.

This sequence joins TRBV10-2 and TRBJ2-3; 10 nucleotides agree with TRBD2. The V segment lost 0 bases and the J segment 4 bases; nucleotides outside the gene matches: 4. Germline assignment: CDR1 WSHSY and CDR2 SAAADI. This CDR3 comprises 16 residues. Here the CDR3 reads CASSESAGGPPDTQYF. The CDR3 bases are TGCGCCAGCAGTGAGTCAGCGGGGGGGCCGCCAGATACGCAGTATTTT.

This chain links TRBV19 with TRBJ2-4; no clear D. Trimming cost V 5 bases and J 2 bases, with 19 bases left between them. Germline values: CDR1 LNHDA, CDR2 SQIVND (reference sequence). The CDR3 has 17 residues. CDR3 loop: CASSLSHTQASKNIQYF. The CDR3 region has the DNA TGTGCCAGTAGTCTCTCCCACACCCAGGCCTCCAAAAACATTCAGTACTTC.

V is TRBV14 and J is TRBJ1-4; TRBD1 might be the D (6 bases). CDR3 length equals 16 residues. From germline, CDR1 is SGHDN and CDR2 FVKESK. The ends were cut back, 5 bases at V and 8 bases at J, with 21 bases in the middle. The CDR3 coding sequence is TGTGCCAGCAGCTTAGGACAGCTCTACCTGGAGGAAAAACTGTTTTTT. Its protein product is CASSLGQLYLEEKLFF.

The CDR3 protein is CASSSQGAANTEAFF. DNA of the CDR3: TGCGCCAGCAGCTCTCAGGGGGCTGCGAACACTGAAGCTTTCTTT. This rearrangement joins TRBV5-1 to TRBJ1-1; 8 nucleotides match TRBD1. V lost 3 bases and J lost 1; bases outside the gene matches: 5. Germline lookup yields CDR1 SGHRS and CDR2 YFSETQ. The CDR3 length is 15 residues.

Only one count was recorded for this clone. The rearrangement joins TRBV27 to TRBJ1-2, with TRBD1 matching over 7 bases. Germline-derived CDR1 and CDR2 are MNHEY and SMNVEV (reference sequence). The CDR3 totals 14 residues. J lost 7 bases, V lost 5 bases, and 10 bases had no gene match. The CDR3, as DNA: TGTGCCAGCAGTACTACAGGGGAGTATGGTGGCTACACCTTC. It codes for CASSTTGEYGGYTF.

This sequence joins TRBV6-4 and TRBJ2-3; the D gene is possibly TRBD2 (6 bases). Germline values: CDR1 MRHNA, CDR2 SNTAGT. Deletions cut 0 bases from V and 2 bases from J, with 12 bases between. The length of the CDR3 is 16 residues. CDR3 amino acids: CASSDSSGSHTDTQYF. The CDR3 bases are TGTGCCAGCAGTGACTCCTCCGGGAGTCACACAGATACGCAGTATTTT.